This T cell receptor beta chain stems from a study of T-cell reconstitution after alpha-beta-depleted transplantation in children (TCRdb year 2016). General notes on the study: The study quantitatively tracked T-cell immune reconstitution after TCRalphabeta/CD19-depleted allogeneic hematopoietic cell transplantation in children using TCR repertoire profiling.

V is clipped by 2 bases and J by 7 bases, and the sequence between their germline boundaries is 8 bases long. In the germline V gene, CDR1 corresponds to ENHRY and CDR2 to SYGVKD. The CDR3, cysteine through phenylalanine, is 12 amino acids long. The read is trimmed to its CDR3 DNA, 36 bases read in frame from base 1. The protocol used for the library was PCR. Sequenced using an Illumina HiSeq 2500. Molecular barcoding was employed in the preparation of TCR libraries, with unique molecular identifiers being used to normalize TCRbeta repertoire quantification. The public reads were reanalyzed by TCRdb: fastp trimming at Q25, MiXCR alignment, in-frame beta chains only. When rows share a CDR3 protein, they turn into one entry using the most common DNA and genes. Within this sample are about 360,000 distinct CDR3 sequences, with about 14% of them counted one time only. Jointly, the top ten make up 4.3% of the sample.

In this sample, this clonotype turned up a few times. Its specific antigen is unknown. The record has no base qualities; no much larger clone is one base away. This clonotype was sampled from a human donor who donated a stem cell graft to a child with Fanconi anemia. This sequence uses TRBV10-3 and TRBJ1-1; TRBD1 could be the D gene, as 5 bases match. Sequences were derived from PBMCs, sampled from the stem cell graft. The nucleotide sequence reads TGTGCCATCAGTGAGGGGGCTGGTGAAGCTTTCTTT. Its coded protein is CAISEGAGEAFF.